These T cell receptor beta chains were read from a single sample in a study of blood T cell repertoires in COVID-19. TCRdb's table, derived via immunoSEQ multiplex PCR, lists solely in-frame clones and lacks some. The sample lists 200,000 to 250,000 clones; approximately 86% were seen once. Sequenced material: PBMCs or T cells enriched from blood (not recorded which). The source is a woman in her 50s with acute COVID-19. Each CDR3 is given with its conserved first and last residue. Fields, in order: V gene, J gene, CDR3 protein.

TRBV5-1	TRBJ1-2	CASSLSSGAYGYTF
TRBV19	TRBJ2-5	CASSWSATQETQYF
TRBV19	TRBJ1-4	CASSPLDRTSNEKLFF
TRBV19	TRBJ2-5	CASSGGTSGTQETQYF
TRBV6-1	TRBJ1-5	CASSEAIRGDQPQHF
TRBV5-1	TRBJ2-1	CASSLDLAGVYNEQFF
TRBV5-1	TRBJ1-2	CASSFSQFSNYGYTF
TRBV7-8	TRBJ2-7	CASSSASSYEQYF
TRBV30	TRBJ2-7	CAWSVLREGSYEQYF
TRBV7-8	TRBJ2-1	CASSLVVGSYNEQFF
TRBV7-2	TRBJ2-5	CASSLQMGGPSGTQYF
TRBV5-1	TRBJ2-5	CASSFGQGQETQYF
TRBV4-1	TRBJ2-3	CASSQESVPSTDTQYF
TRBV23-1	TRBJ1-2	CASSYPSTGENPNYGYTF
TRBV19	TRBJ1-1	CASSSGALTEAFF
TRBV28	TRBJ1-2	CASSPEHYGYTF
TRBV19	TRBJ2-7	CASSIGQEPYEQYF
TRBV27	TRBJ2-7	CASLRQGSYEQYF
TRBV9	TRBJ2-1	CASSVARTSGRSYNEQFF
TRBV7-9	TRBJ1-1	CASSLDRVRTEAFF
TRBV19	TRBJ1-1	CASSNDRMNTEAFF
TRBV11-3	TRBJ1-1	CASSLEGTGRTEAFF
TRBV2	TRBJ1-4	CASSRGDGEKLFF
TRBV30	TRBJ1-2	CASGGGGYGYTF
TRBV27	TRBJ2-7	CASSFGGRSAYEQYF